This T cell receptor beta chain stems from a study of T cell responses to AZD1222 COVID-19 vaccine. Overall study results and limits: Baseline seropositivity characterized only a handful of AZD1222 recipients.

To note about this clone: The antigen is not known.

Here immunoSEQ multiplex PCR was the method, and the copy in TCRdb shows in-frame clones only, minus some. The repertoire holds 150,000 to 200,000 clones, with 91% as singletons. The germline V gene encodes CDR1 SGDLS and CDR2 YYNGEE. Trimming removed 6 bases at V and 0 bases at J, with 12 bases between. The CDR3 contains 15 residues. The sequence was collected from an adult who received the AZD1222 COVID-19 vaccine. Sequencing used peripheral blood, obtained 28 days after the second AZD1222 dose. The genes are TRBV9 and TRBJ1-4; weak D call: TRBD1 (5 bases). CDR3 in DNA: TGTGCCAGCACCGCCGGGGGGTCAACTAATGAAAAACTGTTTTTT. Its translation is CASTAGGSTNEKLFF.